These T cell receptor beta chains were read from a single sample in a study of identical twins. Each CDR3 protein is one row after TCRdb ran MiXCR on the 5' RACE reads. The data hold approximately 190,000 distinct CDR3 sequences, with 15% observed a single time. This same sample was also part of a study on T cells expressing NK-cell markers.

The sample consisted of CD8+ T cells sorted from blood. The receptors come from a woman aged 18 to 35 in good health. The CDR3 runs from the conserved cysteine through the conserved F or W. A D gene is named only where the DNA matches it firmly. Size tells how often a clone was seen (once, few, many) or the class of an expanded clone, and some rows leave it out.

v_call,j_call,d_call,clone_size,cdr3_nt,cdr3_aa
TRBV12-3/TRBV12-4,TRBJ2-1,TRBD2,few,TGTGCCAGCACCGCCGCGGGGGACGAGCAGTTCTTC,CASTAAGDEQFF
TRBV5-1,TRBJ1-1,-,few,TGCGCCAGCAGCTCGGACAGCTCTCTGAACACTGAAGCTTTCTTT,CASSSDSSLNTEAFF
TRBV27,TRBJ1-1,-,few,TGTGCCAGCAGTCTTCTACCGGGGACTCGAGACACTGAAGCTTTCTTT,CASSLLPGTRDTEAFF
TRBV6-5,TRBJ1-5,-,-,TGTGCCAGCAGTTTGGGACTAACTGGCAATCAGCCCCAGCATTTT,CASSLGLTGNQPQHF
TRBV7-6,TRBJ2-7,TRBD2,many,TGTGCCAGCAGCTTCGGTACTAGCGGCCCTAACTCCTACGAGCAGTACTTC,CASSFGTSGPNSYEQYF
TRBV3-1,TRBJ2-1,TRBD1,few,TGTGCCAGCAGCCAGTTCCGGGACAGGGGGAGCAATGAGCAGTTCTTC,CASSQFRDRGSNEQFF
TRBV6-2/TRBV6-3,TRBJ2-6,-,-,TGTGCCAGCAGCCGTCCCTGGCGGGACACCCACTCTGGGGCCAACGTCCTGACTTTC,CASSRPWRDTHSGANVLTF
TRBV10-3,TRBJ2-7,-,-,TGTGCCATCAGTGGGGCGCTGGCCTACGAGCAGTACTTC,CAISGALAYEQYF
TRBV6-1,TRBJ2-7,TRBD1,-,TGTGCCAGCAGTGAACTAACAGGGGGCTCCTCTTACTTCTACGAGCAGTACTTC,CASSELTGGSSYFYEQYF
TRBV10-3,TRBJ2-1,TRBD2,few,TGTGCCATCACCGGGACTAGCAATGAGCAGTTCTTC,CAITGTSNEQFF
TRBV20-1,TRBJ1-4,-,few,TGCAGTGCAGTCAACCGGGACAAAGGTGAAAAACTGTTTTTT,CSAVNRDKGEKLFF
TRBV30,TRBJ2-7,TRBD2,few,TGTGCCTGGAGTGTGGGAGCGGGGGACCCCTACGAGCAGTACTTC,CAWSVGAGDPYEQYF
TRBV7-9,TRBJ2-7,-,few,TGTGCCAGCAGCTTCGCAAACTCCTACGAGCAGTACTTC,CASSFANSYEQYF
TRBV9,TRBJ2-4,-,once,TGTGCCAGCAGCCCCCCACGCGGGACAAGCCTAGCCAAAAACATTCAGTACTTC,CASSPPRGTSLAKNIQYF
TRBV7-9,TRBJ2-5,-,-,TGTGCCAGCTTCGGCGGGGAAGAGACCCAGTACTTC,CASFGGEETQYF
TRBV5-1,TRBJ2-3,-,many,TGCGCCAGCAGCTTGCAGCGCGACACAGATACGCAGTATTTT,CASSLQRDTDTQYF
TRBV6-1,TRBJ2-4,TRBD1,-,TGTGCCAGTGGAAACCGGGACAGGGGGCTGGGCAAAAACATTCAGTACTTC,CASGNRDRGLGKNIQYF
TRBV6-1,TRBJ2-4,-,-,TGTGCCAGCAGTGAAGATAGGGGCAGGGGAGCTCTAGCCAAAAACATTCAGTACTTC,CASSEDRGRGALAKNIQYF
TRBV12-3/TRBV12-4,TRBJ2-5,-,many,TGTGCCAGCAGTCCCCTCGAAGAGACCCAGTACTTC,CASSPLEETQYF
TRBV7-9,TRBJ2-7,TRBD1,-,TGTGCCAGCAGCTTAGATCGGACAGGGTTCTACGAGCAGTACTTC,CASSLDRTGFYEQYF
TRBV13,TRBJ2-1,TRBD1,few,TGTGCCAGCAGCTTGGGGACAGGGGGCGCTGTCAATGAGCAGTTCTTC,CASSLGTGGAVNEQFF
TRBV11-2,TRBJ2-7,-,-,TGTGCCAGCGGAGTCTACGAGCAGTACTTC,CASGVYEQYF